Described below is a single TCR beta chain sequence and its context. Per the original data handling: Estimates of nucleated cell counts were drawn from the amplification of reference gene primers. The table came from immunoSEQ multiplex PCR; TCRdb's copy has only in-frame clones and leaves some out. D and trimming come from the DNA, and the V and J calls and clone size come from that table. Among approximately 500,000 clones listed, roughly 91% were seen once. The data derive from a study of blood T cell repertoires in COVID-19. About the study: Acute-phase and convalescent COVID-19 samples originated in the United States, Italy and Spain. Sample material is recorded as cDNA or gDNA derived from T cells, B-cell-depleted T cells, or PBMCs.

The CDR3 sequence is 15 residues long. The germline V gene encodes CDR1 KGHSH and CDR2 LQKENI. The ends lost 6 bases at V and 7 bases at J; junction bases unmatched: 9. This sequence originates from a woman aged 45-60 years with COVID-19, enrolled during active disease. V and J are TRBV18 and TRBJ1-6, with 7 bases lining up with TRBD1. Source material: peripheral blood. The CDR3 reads CASSRTGRSNSPLHF. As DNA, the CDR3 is TGTGCCAGCTCCCGGACAGGACGCTCCAATTCACCCCTCCACTTT.